Listed here is a single T cell receptor beta chain. Its antigen remains unknown. TCR beta sequencing was performed on blood CD8+ and CD4+ T cells. The sample is drawn from a study of CD8 T cells in Susac syndrome. The overall study: At the time of blood draw, patients with Susac syndrome were therapy-naive, receiving corticosteroids, or receiving intravenous immunoglobulin alone. Study findings and constraints: The CD4+ T cell repertoires, which came from Susac syndrome patients, showed no sign of clonal expansion. As the study acknowledged, the number of individuals in its TCR sequencing and HLA analysis was relatively small.

The junction had 10 bases not matched to a gene; V was cut back by 3 bases and J by 11 bases. The CDR3 has 15 amino acids. CDR1 and CDR2 (germline): SGHRS, YFSETQ. A quantity of about 0.45 to 1 ug RNA underwent reverse transcription using random hexamers. MiXCR was run by TCRdb on the immunoSEQ multiplex PCR reads, yielding one entry per CDR3 protein. The data contain under 200,000 distinct CDR3 sequences, about 91% of them singletons. The origin of this receptor is a human donor with Susac syndrome. The specimen was CD4+ T cells from PBMCs. V usage is TRBV5-1 and J usage is TRBJ2-7, with 14 bases lining up with TRBD2. The CDR3 protein is CASSSSLGLAGEKYF. The CDR3, as DNA: TGCGCCAGCAGCTCTTCGCTGGGACTAGCGGGAGAGAAGTACTTC. The full variable domain, completed using reference TRBV5-1 and TRBJ2-7, is KAGVTQTPRYLIKTRGQQVTLSCSPISGHRSVSWYQQTPGQGLQFLFEYFSETQRNKGNFPGRFSGRQFSNSRSEMNVSTLELGDSALYLCASSSSLGLAGEKYFGPGTRLTVT.